This T cell receptor beta chain was found in a study of blood T cell repertoires in COVID-19. Clones were read by immunoSEQ multiplex PCR, and TCRdb kept only the in-frame ones, dropping some. The sample has fewer than 110,000 clones; about four fifths are singletons. This CDR3 spans 13 amino acids. The V gene's germline CDR1 is SEHNR and CDR2 FQNEAQ (reference sequence). V lost 4 bases and J lost 2, with 8 bases in between. The receptor comes from a human donor in a cohort sampled during active COVID-19. The rearrangement links TRBV7-9 to TRBJ1-2, with a possible D match to TRBD1 (6 bases). Sequences were obtained from peripheral blood. CDR3 in DNA: TGTGCCAGCAGCTCAACAGGGAACTATGGCTACACCTTC. Encoded protein: CASSSTGNYGYTF.